These T cell receptor beta chains were read from a single sample in a study of CD4+ T cells in melanoma. The method was immunoSEQ multiplex PCR; TCRdb's version includes in-frame clones alone and lacks a portion of them. The profile shows more than 90,000 clones, about nine tenths of them singletons. The sequencing input was peripheral blood. The receptors were gathered from a human donor with melanoma. Both conserved end residues are part of each CDR3. The D gene is left open where the match is weak. Clone size, where shown, is once, few, many, or a class for clones that have expanded.

clone_size d_call j_call v_call cdr3_nt cdr3_aa
- - TRBJ1-1 TRBV7-3 TGTGCCAGCAGCTTAAGCGGGGGGAGGGATGAAGCTTTCTTT CASSLSGGRDEAFF
- TRBD2 TRBJ2-3 TRBV6-4 TGTGCCAGCAGTGTCGCTAGCGGGGGGACGGGAGGCACAGATACGCAGTATTTT CASSVASGGTGGTDTQYF
- TRBD1 TRBJ1-2 TRBV11-1 TGTGCCAGCAGCTTTGGAGGGGGCGGTCGTTATGATGGCTACACCTTC CASSFGGGGRYDGYTF
- - TRBJ2-7 TRBV7-2 TGTGCCAGCAGCTTAGAGCTCGGTTACGAGCAGTACTTC CASSLELGYEQYF
- TRBD1 TRBJ2-5 TRBV19 TGTGCCAGTAGTATACGTAGGGGACAGGGGAAAGAGACCCAGTACTTC CASSIRRGQGKETQYF
- - TRBJ2-3 TRBV27 TGTGCCAGCAGATCTCCCCTCCGGGGTCTGGATACGCAGTATTTT CASRSPLRGLDTQYF
- - TRBJ1-4 TRBV15 TGTGCCACCAGCAGAGAAGTAGGTCTTGGATCCTATGAAAAACTGTTTTTT CATSREVGLGSYEKLFF
- TRBD2 TRBJ2-1 TRBV7-3 TGTGCCAGCAGCCTCACTAGCGGGGGGGGCTATGAGCAGTTCTTC CASSLTSGGGYEQFF
- - TRBJ1-1 TRBV2 TGTGCCAGCAGTGGACAGGTGATACGCACTGAAGCTTTCTTT CASSGQVIRTEAFF
once - TRBJ2-2 TRBV4-3 TGCGCCAGCAGCCAAGATAGGATCGGGGAGCTGTTTTTT CASSQDRIGELFF
once TRBD1 TRBJ2-7 TRBV18 TGTGCCAGCTCACTCTACCCACATCAGGGGGACGAGCAGTACTTC CASSLYPHQGDEQYF
- TRBD2 TRBJ2-1 TRBV5-1 TGCGCCAGCAGCTTACTAGCGGGGGCCTTCTACAATGAGCAGTTCTTC CASSLLAGAFYNEQFF
- - TRBJ2-2 TRBV4-1 TGCGCCAGCAGCCCCTGGGCCTTATTAAACACCGGGGAGCTGTTTTTT CASSPWALLNTGELFF
- TRBD2 TRBJ2-5 TRBV4-2 TGTGCCAGCAGCCAAGATGCTAGCGGGGAGGAGGGGGAGACCCAGTACTTC CASSQDASGEEGETQYF
- - TRBJ1-1 TRBV29-1 TGCAGCGTTGAAGTTCAGAGAGGGGCTTTCTTT CSVEVQRGAFF
- TRBD2 TRBJ2-7 TRBV7-2 TGTGCCAGCAGCTCTAGCGGGGCGTCGTCGCAGTACTTC CASSSSGASSQYF
- - TRBJ2-7 TRBV7-6 TGTGCCAGCAGCTTAGAGGCAGGTAGCTCCTACGAGCAGTACTTC CASSLEAGSSYEQYF
- - TRBJ2-1 TRBV6-1 TGTGCCAGCGGACTGACCTATCACAATGAGCAGTTCTTC CASGLTYHNEQFF
- TRBD1 TRBJ2-7 TRBV9 TGTGCCAGCAGCGTTTCAACAGGGGGCAGGTTTACGGGGGAGCAGTACTTC CASSVSTGGRFTGEQYF
- - TRBJ2-1 TRBV7-9 TGTGCCAGCAGCCCCAAGGACCGACGGGGCCCCAATGAGCAGTTCTTC CASSPKDRRGPNEQFF
- TRBD1 TRBJ1-2 TRBV4-1 TGCGCCAGCAGCCAAGAGGTTGCAGGGGGAATTTATGGCTACACCTTC CASSQEVAGGIYGYTF
- TRBD1 TRBJ1-5 TRBV30 TGTGCCTGGAGTCTAGAACAGGGGGGAAGCAATCAGCCCCAGCATTTT CAWSLEQGGSNQPQHF
- - TRBJ1-2 TRBV5-5 TGTGCCAGCAGCCCCGGGGGCTCCTATGGCTACACCTTC CASSPGGSYGYTF
once - TRBJ2-7 TRBV5-1 TGCGCCAGCAGCTTGGAGGCGAACTCCTACGAGCAGTACTTC CASSLEANSYEQYF
- - TRBJ2-2 TRBV7-2 TGTGCCAGCAGGGGGACCCCGGGCACCGGGGAGCTGTTTTTT CASRGTPGTGELFF
- - TRBJ2-5 TRBV5-1 TGCGCCAGCAGCTTGTCGTCTGTTCAAGAGACCCAGTACTTC CASSLSSVQETQYF
- TRBD2 TRBJ2-1 TRBV27 TGTGCCAGCAGTTTACGGGGGGGGACTAGCGGGAGGGGATTGCACTACAATGAGCAGTTCTTC CASSLRGGTSGRGLHYNEQFF
- - TRBJ1-1 TRBV27 TGTGCCAGCAGTTTAATGCCGGGATTGAACACTGAAGCTTTCTTT CASSLMPGLNTEAFF
- TRBD1 TRBJ2-3 TRBV29-1 TGCAGCGTTGAAAAGGGAGGGACAGGGGGCACAGATACGCAGTATTTT CSVEKGGTGGTDTQYF
few - TRBJ1-6 TRBV30 TGTGCCTGGAGCGGTACACAGTCACCCCTCCACTTT CAWSGTQSPLHF
- - TRBJ1-2 TRBV10-3 TGTGCCATCAGTGAGCGGAGCCAGGGTGTACAGGGCTACACCTTC CAISERSQGVQGYTF
once - TRBJ2-3 TRBV1 TGCACCAGCAGCCAAGATACTTCTCGATTCTTTAGCGGGGGCCGCACAGATACGCAGTATTTT CTSSQDTSRFFSGGRTDTQYF